The 29 T cell receptor beta chains given below trace back to one sample, sequenced in a study of shared T cell receptors in the human thymus. Only in-frame clones appear in the TCRdb table, and some are missing; sequencing was by immunoSEQ multiplex PCR. This repertoire shows 540,000 or so clones, 75% to 85% found once; its top ten account for more than 0.01%. The sample also formed part of further work on human thymus T cells.

The sample comprised thymocytes. All receptors come from a boy under two years old with a congenital heart defect.

This clone is a singleton in its sample. CDR3 nucleotide sequence: TGCGCCAGCAGTGAGTCAACAGAAAACAGGGGCCGCTACGAGCAGTACTTC. As protein: CASSESTENRGRYEQYF. V usage is TRBV10-1 and J usage is TRBJ2-7; 7 bases are a match to TRBD1. Germline assignment: CDR1 WNHNN and CDR2 SYGVQD (reference sequence). This CDR3 contains 17 residues. The trim removed 0 bases at V and 3 bases at J, leaving 11 bases unmatched.

The CDR3 nucleotides are TGTGCCAGCAGCCGGGACAGGGTCAATCAGCCCCAGCATTTT. It specifies CASSRDRVNQPQHF. V gene TRBV6-1 combines with J gene TRBJ1-5; TRBD1 aligns across 9 bases. CDR3 length: 14 amino acids. CDR1 is MNHNS and CDR2 is SASEGT in the germline V gene. Trimming cost V 6 bases and J 3 bases; bases outside gene matches: 3.

V is TRBV4-2 and J is TRBJ2-3, with 9 positions matching TRBD2. With V trimmed by 1 base and J by 9 bases, 11 bases remained unmatched. Germline CDR1 reads LGHNA; CDR2 reads YNFKEQ. The CDR3 is 16 amino acids. CDR3: CASSQASGNGRKTQYF. DNA of the CDR3: TGTGCCAGCAGCCAAGCTAGCGGGAACGGTAGGAAAACGCAGTATTTT.

DNA for the CDR3: TGTGCCAGCAGTTACGACAACGCGGGGGGCTACACCTTC. This codes for CASSYDNAGGYTF. The chain links TRBV6-5 to TRBJ1-2; D is ambiguous. Germline assignment: CDR1 MNHEY and CDR2 SVGAGI. This CDR3 comprises 13 residues. The V and J ends lost 2 bases and 8 bases respectively, with 12 bases between them.

The CDR3: CASSLTTAGGPSNEQYF. The CDR3 DNA is TGTGCCAGCAGCTTAACGACCGCGGGAGGGCCTTCAAACGAGCAGTACTTC. The chain carries TRBV7-3 and TRBJ2-7; 9 nucleotides agree with TRBD2. The germline V gene has CDR1 SGHTA and CDR2 FQGTGA. V trimming: 0 bases; J trimming: 5 bases; junction bases outside the gene matches: 11. There are 17 residues in the CDR3.

This clone appeared a few times. Here the CDR3 DNA reads TGTGCTAGTGGTTCCGAGGGCGCGGGGGCGGATGAAAAACTGTTTTTT. Protein sequence: CASGSEGAGADEKLFF. The V call is TRBV12-5, the J call TRBJ1-4; D is perhaps TRBD1 (6 bases). Germline V gene sequence: CDR1 LGHNT, CDR2 FRNRAP. The CDR3 is 16 residues long. V lost 4 bases and J lost 6, with 18 bases in between.

This clone was detected only once. The chain couples TRBV11-1 to TRBJ2-3; D possibly corresponds to TRBD2 (6 bases). The CDR3 runs 14 residues. Looked up from germline, CDR1 is SGHAT and CDR2 is FQDESV (reference sequence). V lost 7 bases to trimming and J lost 3 bases, with 14 bases between them. CDR3 region: CASTKAGATDTQYF. CDR3 in DNA: TGTGCCAGCACCAAAGCGGGCGCAACAGATACGCAGTATTTT.

The gene calls are TRBV6-1 and TRBJ2-7; 14 bases fit TRBD2. Germline CDR1 is MNHNS and CDR2 is SASEGT. The CDR3 loop spans 15 amino acids. V trimming: 6 bases; J trimming: 5 bases; junction bases outside the gene matches: 6. CDR3 protein: CASRQPGLAGDEQYF. The CDR3 region has the DNA TGTGCCAGCAGGCAACCGGGACTAGCGGGAGACGAGCAGTACTTC.

The chain has TRBV6-1 and TRBJ2-4; 12 nucleotides line up with TRBD2. V was clipped by 4 bases and J by 4 bases; unmatched bases: 2. From germline, CDR1 is MNHNS and CDR2 SASEGT. The CDR3 spans 15 residues. CDR3 sequence reads: CASSAGTSGKNIQYF. In DNA form, the CDR3 reads TGTGCCAGCAGTGCCGGGACTAGCGGGAAAAACATTCAGTACTTC.

This chain joins TRBV18 and TRBJ2-6, with 7 bases lining up with TRBD2. The V gene's germline CDR1 is KGHSH and CDR2 LQKENI. This CDR3 has 19 amino acids. The ends lost 0 bases at V and 0 bases at J; junction bases unmatched: 8. In DNA form, the CDR3 reads TGTGCCAGCTCACCACCTGCTAGCGGAGCCTTCTCTGGGGCCAACGTCCTGACTTTC. As protein: CASSPPASGAFSGANVLTF.

The J gene is TRBJ2-5, the V gene TRBV11-3, with 10 positions matching TRBD2. The CDR3 is 17 residues long. Trimming took 5 bases from V and 2 from J; bases not matched to a gene: 11. CDR1 and CDR2 (germline): SGHNT, YENEEA. The CDR3 region has the DNA TGTGCCAGCAGCCCCACCCGGACTAGCGGAAGTCAAGAGACCCAGTACTTC. Protein: CASSPTRTSGSQETQYF.

The rearrangement joins TRBV18 to TRBJ2-7, with D perhaps TRBD1 (6 bases). Deletions cut 6 bases from V and 3 bases from J, with 12 bases between. Germline V lookup: CDR1 KGHSH, CDR2 LQKENI. CDR3 length: 13 residues. Here the CDR3 DNA reads TGTGCCAGCTCCCCGGGACACGGCTACGAGCAGTACTTC. Translated: CASSPGHGYEQYF.

The chain has TRBV4-2 and TRBJ2-7; D may be TRBD1 (6 bases). The CDR3 is 16 amino acids. Trimming left V 0 bases short and J 5 bases short, with 17 bases between. The germline V gene has CDR1 LGHNA and CDR2 YNFKEQ. CDR3 nucleotide sequence: TGTGCCAGCAGCCAAGAAACCCAGGGGCCTTTAAACGAGCAGTACTTC. Translating it yields CASSQETQGPLNEQYF.

The gene calls are TRBV27 and TRBJ2-2; no firm D call. CDR1 is MNHEY and CDR2 is SMNVEV in the germline V gene (reference sequence). V was pared by 5 bases and J by 2 bases, with 6 bases between. This CDR3 region has 13 residues. The CDR3, as DNA: TGTGCCAGCAGTCCCCCAAACACCGGGGAGCTGTTTTTT. It yields the protein CASSPPNTGELFF.

This chain joins TRBV5-6 and TRBJ2-5; D may be TRBD2 (6 bases). The CDR3 contains 13 residues. Germline V lookup: CDR1 SGHDT, CDR2 YYEEEE. Trimming shortened V by 3 bases and J by 5 bases, and 11 bases separated the two germline ends. The CDR3 loop reads CASSCRLGETQYF. The CDR3 bases are TGTGCCAGCAGCTGCCGACTAGGGGAGACCCAGTACTTC.

The J gene is TRBJ2-4, the V gene TRBV7-9, with TRBD1 matching over 9 bases. After removal of 5 bases from V and 3 bases from J, the junction contained 5 bases not matched to a gene. Germline assignment: CDR1 SEHNR and CDR2 FQNEAQ (reference sequence). The CDR3 is made up of 15 amino acids. DNA for the CDR3: TGTGCCAGCAGCCAGGGACAGGGTGGCAAAAACATTCAGTACTTC. Protein: CASSQGQGGKNIQYF.

This chain connects TRBV6-1 to TRBJ2-7; 7 bases are shared with TRBD2. The CDR3 runs 14 residues. V lost 10 bases to trimming and J lost 0 bases; unmatched junction nucleotides: 9. Germline CDR1 and CDR2: MNHNS and SASEGT. The chain's CDR3 is CATTPAGPSYEQYF. The CDR3 bases are TGTGCCACCACCCCAGCGGGACCCTCCTACGAGCAGTACTTC.

The chain employs TRBV11-2 and TRBJ2-1; TRBD1 matches at 9 bases. The germline CDR1 and CDR2 sequences are SGHAT and FQNNGV. CDR3 size: 16 residues. Trimming cost V 5 bases and J 1 base; bases outside gene matches: 6. The CDR3 coding sequence is TGTGCCAGCAGCACAGGGGGCGCGGAATCCTACAATGAGCAGTTCTTC. Translating gives CASSTGGAESYNEQFF. The complete variable domain, with remaining parts taken from reference TRBV11-2 and TRBJ2-1, reads EAGVAQSPRYKIIEKRQSVAFWCNPISGHATLYWYQQILGQGPKLLIQFQNNGVVDDSQLPKDRFSAERLKGVDSTLKIQPAKLEDSAVYLCASSTGGAESYNEQFFGPGTRLTVL.

V and J are TRBV18 and TRBJ2-5; D not certain. Trimming stripped 2 bases from V and 5 bases from J, with 15 bases between. The CDR3 extends over 15 amino acids. CDR1 is KGHSH and CDR2 is LQKENI in the germline V gene. CDR3 DNA sequence: TGTGCCAGCTCACCAGAGTATTCCGGTCGGGAGACCCAGTACTTC. It specifies CASSPEYSGRETQYF.

The chain uses TRBV15 and TRBJ2-5; the match to TRBD2 covers 11 bases. The DNA end favors TRBJ2-7, so the J call may be wrong. Germline V gene sequence: CDR1 LNHNV, CDR2 YYDKDF (reference sequence). This CDR3 spans 17 amino acids. This CDR3 is CATSSPGTSGAPYEQYF. The DNA of the CDR3 is TGTGCCACCAGCAGTCCCGGGACTAGCGGAGCCCCTTACGAGCAGTACTTC.

The chain links TRBV5-1 to TRBJ2-3, with 7 bases aligning to TRBD2. The CDR3 totals 17 residues. Germline trimming cut 4 bases from V and 0 bases from J; bases unmatched to any gene: 11. Germline assignment: CDR1 SGHRS and CDR2 YFSETQ. The CDR3 sequence is CASSRVRGGPSTDTQYF. The CDR3 bases are TGCGCCAGCAGCCGCGTTCGCGGGGGACCTAGCACAGATACGCAGTATTTT.

The gene calls are TRBV18 and TRBJ2-1; D is unresolved. The CDR3 is 11 amino acids. The V end was cut by 3 bases, the J end by 10 bases, with 7 bases between. Germline values: CDR1 KGHSH, CDR2 LQKENI. The CDR3 region is CASSPRREQFF. The DNA of the CDR3 is TGTGCCAGCTCACCTCGCCGGGAGCAGTTCTTC.

The V gene is TRBV10-1, the J gene TRBJ1-1; maybe TRBD1 (5 bases). Germline CDR1 reads WNHNN; CDR2 reads SYGVQD (reference sequence). The CDR3 runs 15 residues. V was clipped by 0 bases and J by 5 bases, with 13 bases between them. The CDR3 reads CASSESFWEGTEAFF. CDR3 in DNA: TGCGCCAGCAGTGAGTCGTTTTGGGAGGGGACTGAAGCTTTCTTT.

The chain joins TRBV6-1 to TRBJ1-5; no reliable D call. V lost 7 bases and J 0 bases, leaving 13 bases between the germline ends. This CDR3 region has 15 residues. Per the germline V gene, CDR1 is MNHNS and CDR2 is SASEGT. CDR3 nucleotide sequence: TGTGCCAGCACCTCGACACTCTATAGCAATCAGCCCCAGCATTTT. This gives the protein CASTSTLYSNQPQHF.

V is TRBV5-4 and J is TRBJ2-1; TRBD2 matches at 8 bases. V shed 4 bases, J shed 4 bases, and the junction held 13 bases outside the gene matches. In germline, CDR1 is SGHNT, CDR2 YYREEE (reference sequence). This CDR3 contains 17 residues. The CDR3 sequence: CASSPSNSGTRYNEQFF. Written as DNA, the CDR3 is TGTGCCAGCAGCCCCTCCAACTCCGGGACTAGGTACAATGAGCAGTTCTTC.

The chain carries TRBV28 and TRBJ2-5; 10 nucleotides agree with TRBD2. Trimming at V came to 5 bases and at J to 0 bases, leaving 3 bases not matched to a gene. This CDR3 is 15 amino acids long. Germline assignment: CDR1 MDHEN and CDR2 SYDVKM. The CDR3 bases are TGTGCCAGCAGTCTAGCGGGAGAGTACCAAGAGACCCAGTACTTC. Amino acids: CASSLAGEYQETQYF.

This chain joins TRBV6-6 and TRBJ1-4; weak D call: TRBD1 (6 bases). Germline V gives CDR1 MNHNY, CDR2 SVGAGI (reference sequence). This CDR3 contains 12 residues. Trimming took 5 bases from V and 7 from J, leaving 8 bases between them. Here the CDR3 reads CASSLRGEKLFF. DNA for the CDR3: TGTGCCAGCAGTCTCAGGGGTGAAAAACTGTTTTTT.

This clone has a single count. The chain is built from TRBV4-2 and TRBJ1-5; 7 positions match TRBD1. The germline CDR1 and CDR2 sequences are LGHNA and YNFKEQ. This CDR3 comprises 19 residues. V gave up 1 base and J gave up 2 bases; unmatched junction bases: 14. CDR3 sequence reads: CASSQVVTGYQACNQPQHF. The DNA for the CDR3 is TGTGCCAGCAGCCAAGTGGTGACAGGGTATCAGGCGTGCAATCAGCCCCAGCATTTT.

This chain uses TRBV19 with TRBJ2-1; TRBD2 might be the D (6 bases). Germline V CDR1 and CDR2: LNHDA, SQIVND (reference sequence). This CDR3 has 13 amino acids. V was shortened by 10 bases and J by 0 bases, with 10 bases between the two germline ends. The DNA of the CDR3 is TGTGCCACAATAGCGGCCTCCTACAATGAGCAGTTCTTC. Amino acids: CATIAASYNEQFF.